The 20 T cell receptor beta chains given below trace back to one sample, sequenced in a study of T-cell memory formation after mild COVID-19. TCRdb re-called the 5' RACE reads with MiXCR, one entry per CDR3 protein. The sample contains 250,000 to 350,000 distinct CDR3 sequences, about 17% of which appear only once. The specimen sequenced was PBMCs or a T cell subset sorted from them (not recorded which). These receptors came from a young man who had mild COVID-19 (a few samples of this study predate the infection). Cell type and time point are not known.

This clonotype was seen a handful of times. This chain uses TRBV2 with TRBJ2-3, with 10 bases that match TRBD1. The CDR3 length is 15 residues. In germline, CDR1 is SNHLY, CDR2 FYNNEI. Germline trimming cut 3 bases from V and 5 bases from J; bases unmatched to any gene: 5. Here the CDR3 DNA reads TGTGCCAGCAGTGATAGGGACAGGGGTGGAGATACGCAGTATTTT. Amino acid sequence: CASSDRDRGGDTQYF.

This clonotype was found a few times. This chain connects TRBV15 to TRBJ1-5, with TRBD1 identical over 7 bases. The CDR3 spans 16 residues. V trimming: 5 bases; J trimming: 2 bases; junction bases outside the gene matches: 9. Germline V gene lookup returns CDR1 LNHNV and CDR2 YYDKDF (reference sequence). CDR3 region: CATSGSRQGGNQPQHF. CDR3 sequence (DNA): TGTGCCACCAGCGGGAGTCGACAGGGTGGCAATCAGCCCCAGCATTTT.

The chain has TRBV12-3 or TRBV12-4 and TRBJ2-4; 11 bases are a match to TRBD1. Unmatched junction bases numbered 8, after V lost 5 bases and J lost 2 bases. CDR3 size: 17 residues. CDR3 sequence reads: CASSPQGTGGSKNIQYF. CDR3 nucleotide sequence: TGTGCCAGCAGTCCCCAGGGGACAGGGGGATCCAAAAACATTCAGTACTTC.

The sample holds a few counts of this clonotype. The CDR3: CASSPLGGRRKNTEAFF. In DNA form, the CDR3 reads TGTGCCAGCAGTCCCCTGGGGGGCCGTAGGAAAAACACTGAAGCTTTCTTT. The V gene is TRBV28, the J gene TRBJ1-1; the D gene is possibly TRBD1 (6 bases). V shed 5 bases and J shed 2 bases, with 21 bases lying between them. Germline-derived CDR1 and CDR2 are MDHEN and SYDVKM. The CDR3 loop spans 17 amino acids. The full variable domain, its missing parts supplied by reference TRBV28 and TRBJ1-1, is DVKVTQSSRYLVKRTGEKVFLECVQDMDHENMFWYRQDPGLGLRLIYFSYDVKMKEKGDIPEGYSVSREKKERFSLILESASTNQTSMYLCASSPLGGRRKNTEAFFGQGTRLTVV.

As concerns this clonotype: At one boundary the junction diverges from the germline segment, which might be a read error. This sequence joins TRBV4-1 and TRBJ1-2; D ambiguous. The V gene's germline CDR1 is MGHRA and CDR2 YSYEKL. CDR3 size: 16 residues. The CDR3 loop is CASSDAVRDANYGYTF. The CDR3 region has the DNA TGCGCCAGCAGCGACGCTGTCCGAGATGCTAACTATGGCTACACATTC.

V usage is TRBV19 and J usage is TRBJ2-2; D is unclear. CDR1 is LNHDA and CDR2 is SQIVND in the germline V gene (reference sequence). The CDR3 sequence is 13 residues long. V lost 5 bases and J 6 bases, leaving 10 bases between the germline ends. This CDR3 reads CASSAITPGELFF. Written as DNA, the CDR3 is TGTGCCAGTAGTGCAATTACCCCCGGGGAGCTGTTTTTT.

The chain combines TRBV4-1 with TRBJ2-2; D is possibly TRBD2 (5 bases). The CDR3 runs 14 residues. Trimming shortened V by 4 bases and J by 6 bases, and 12 bases separated the two germline ends. Germline V CDR1 and CDR2: MGHRA, YSYEKL. CDR3 region: CASSPREGSGELFF. CDR3 bases: TGCGCCAGCAGCCCCCGGGAAGGGTCCGGGGAGCTGTTTTTT.

This clonotype was recorded a few times. The chain links TRBV20-1 to TRBJ2-5; maybe TRBD2 (5 bases). Trimming took 5 bases from V and 1 from J, leaving 11 bases between them. Germline V lookup: CDR1 DFQATT, CDR2 SNEGSKA (reference sequence). The CDR3 loop spans 13 amino acids. The CDR3 sequence: CSADPGIQETQYF. CDR3 in DNA: TGCAGTGCTGATCCGGGAATCCAAGAGACCCAGTACTTC.

The chain has TRBV11-2 and TRBJ1-3; D is uncertain. This CDR3 spans 16 amino acids. Germline V CDR1 and CDR2: SGHAT, FQNNGV. The V and J ends lost 5 bases and 0 bases respectively, with 14 bases between them. The CDR3 reads CASSTRTWASGNTIYF. As DNA, the CDR3 is TGTGCCAGCAGCACCCGGACTTGGGCCTCTGGAAACACCATATATTTT.

This chain joins TRBV29-1 and TRBJ2-5; a possible D gene is TRBD2 (6 bases). V was trimmed by 8 bases and J by 5 bases, leaving 18 bases between them. In germline, CDR1 is SQVTM, CDR2 ANQGSEA. This CDR3 contains 13 residues. CDR3 loop: CSSSRGTEETQYF. The CDR3 coding sequence is TGCAGCTCTTCACGGGGGACGGAGGAGACCCAGTACTTC.

This clonotype was counted a few times. CDR3 in amino acids: CASTLGGHQFF. DNA of the CDR3: TGTGCCAGCACTCTGGGAGGCCACCAGTTCTTC. J is TRBJ2-1 and V is TRBV12-3 or TRBV12-4; D might be TRBD2 (6 bases). This CDR3 contains 11 residues. Between the trimmed V and J ends, which lost 7 bases and 13 bases, there was a span of 14 bases.

CDR3 region: CASSASPPAGGHNEQFF. The CDR3 DNA follows: TGTGCCAGCAGCGCGAGCCCACCAGCGGGGGGGCACAATGAGCAGTTCTTC. The chain recombines TRBV7-2 with TRBJ2-1; 10 nucleotides agree with TRBD2. V trimming: 5 bases; J trimming: 5 bases; junction bases outside the gene matches: 12. The CDR3 contains 17 residues. Germline V gives CDR1 SGHTA, CDR2 FQGNSA.

This clonotype was recorded at least ten times. V and J are TRBV29-1 and TRBJ2-7; D may match TRBD1 or TRBD2 (5 bases each). Germline assignment: CDR1 SQVTM and CDR2 ANQGSEA. The CDR3 contains 12 residues. V lost 4 bases to trimming and J lost 5 bases, with 12 bases between them. The CDR3 here is CSVGWRGDEQYF. DNA of the CDR3: TGCAGCGTTGGCTGGCGAGGGGACGAGCAGTACTTC.

This chain links TRBV21-1 with TRBJ1-1; the D segment call TRBD1 is taken from the table without a DNA check. TRBV21-1 is termed a pseudogene. The length of the CDR3 is 12 residues. In DNA form, the CDR3 reads TGTGCCAGCAGCCCCCCGAGGACTGAAGCTTTCTTT. Its translation: CASSPPRTEAFF.

The chain employs TRBV12-3 or TRBV12-4 and TRBJ1-5, with 7 positions matching TRBD1. V lost 9 bases, J lost 2 bases, and 7 bases stayed unmatched. This CDR3 has 14 amino acids. The CDR3 sequence: CASLGGRGNQPQHF. The CDR3 nucleotides are TGTGCCAGTCTAGGGGGCAGGGGCAATCAGCCCCAGCATTTT.

This chain connects TRBV5-1 to TRBJ1-4, with a weak D call TRBD1 (6 bases). Trimming shortened V by 3 bases and J by 5 bases, and 17 bases separated the two germline ends. There are 16 residues in the CDR3. Germline CDR1 SGHRS, CDR2 YFSETQ. CDR3 region: CASSYNADRLNEKLFF. CDR3 sequence (DNA): TGCGCCAGCAGCTATAACGCTGACAGGCTGAATGAAAAACTGTTTTTT.

A few counts support this clonotype. The chain links TRBV7-2 to TRBJ1-5, with 10 bases identical to TRBD1. The V gene's germline CDR1 is SGHTA and CDR2 FQGNSA. Germline trimming cut 5 bases from V and 0 bases from J; bases unmatched to any gene: 7. The CDR3 spans 17 residues. CDR3: CASSRGTGAYSNQPQHF. In nucleotides, the CDR3 is TGTGCCAGCAGCCGCGGGACAGGGGCTTATAGCAATCAGCCCCAGCATTTT.

The V gene is TRBV12-3 or TRBV12-4, the J gene TRBJ2-3, with 7 bases that match TRBD2. V was clipped by 6 bases and J by 3 bases; unmatched bases: 12. CDR3 size: 16 residues. The CDR3 coding sequence is TGTGCCAGCAGCAAGCGTGGCGCTAGCGGAACAGATACGCAGTATTTT. This gives the protein CASSKRGASGTDTQYF.

The chain recombines TRBV18 with TRBJ2-7; D ambiguous. Trimming took off 0 bases at V and 3 bases at J, with 9 bases between the two ends. The CDR3 totals 14 residues. CDR1 is KGHSH, CDR2 LQKENI, per germline. CDR3 DNA sequence: TGTGCCAGCTCACCACCGGCTGCCAGCTACGAGCAGTACTTC. Encoded protein: CASSPPAASYEQYF. The full variable domain, completed using reference TRBV18 and TRBJ2-7, is NAGVMQNPRHLVRRRGQEARLRCSPMKGHSHVYWYRQLPEEGLKFMVYLQKENIIDESGMPKERFSAEFPKEGPSILRIQQVVRGDSAAYFCASSPPAASYEQYFGPGTRLTVT.

The chain recombines TRBV4-1 with TRBJ2-7, with TRBD2 matching over 11 bases. The CDR3 extends over 15 amino acids. J lost 2 bases, V lost 1 base, and 1 base had no gene match. Germline values: CDR1 MGHRA, CDR2 YSYEKL. CDR3 residues: CASSQGLAGTYEQYF. CDR3 sequence (DNA): TGCGCCAGCAGCCAAGGACTAGCGGGGACCTACGAGCAGTACTTC.